What follows is one T cell receptor (beta chain) and its context. Its antigen is still unknown. Sequencing was performed with immunoSEQ multiplex PCR; in TCRdb, only in-frame clones are kept and a portion is missing. The sample contains around 86,000 clones, less than 85% of which appear only once. CDR3 length: 16 amino acids. The V and J ends lost 4 bases and 0 bases, in that order; junction bases with no gene match: 7. Germline CDR1 and CDR2: LNHDA and SQIVND (reference sequence). These data are taken from a study of Ad26.COV2.S vaccination and SARS-CoV-2 variants. Study outcomes and limitations: Substantial breadth in spike-specific CD8+ and CD4+ T cell responses was reportedly seen after vaccination. Across vaccine and placebo recipients, the breadth of non-spike TCRs was similar.

The material was peripheral blood, obtained after recovery from COVID-19. The receptor was derived from a human donor who had recovered from COVID-19. The V call is TRBV19, the J call TRBJ1-2; 8 positions agree with TRBD1. CDR3 DNA sequence: TGTGCCAGTAGTACCGGGACAGGCTCCCCTAACTATGGCTACACCTTC. This sequence encodes CASSTGTGSPNYGYTF.